The entry below gives a single TCR beta chain sequence along with its context. It lacks a known antigen. Base qualities were left out, and no much larger clone turns up one base away. These data belong to a study of cytomegalovirus exposure and HLA in healthy donors (dated by TCRdb to 2015 to 2018). Turning to the overall study: An earlier analysis of approximately 640 of the donors reported approximately 270 Gb of sequence data and around 110 million unique TCR beta sequences from approximately 180 million T cells. The aim of the study was to test whether cataloging public T cell receptors could identify signatures of past pathogen exposure. In a later genetic analysis, genome-wide SNP genotypes for 398 of the 666 donors were used, and that subset was treated as a discovery cohort. Along with the approximately 650-subject first cohort, a separate validation cohort of around 120 different subjects was used. An early release covering roughly 600 HLA-typed donors comprised about 310 gigabases of sequencing data and approximately 80 million unique TCR sequences. On average, 235,054 unique TCR beta nucleotide sequences were sequenced per donor among 398 genotyped donors of the cohort, with about 19% of those sequences being non-productive. Typing coverage varied by locus: roughly 620-640 donors for A, B, C, DRB1 and DQB1; more than 500 for DQA1; approximately 610 for DPA1; fewer than 480 for DPB1. A handful of DR-DQ haplotypes were handled as single units for association and clustering because linkage in the cohort was strong. The study profiled the T cell repertoires of hundreds of subjects by immunosequencing and related them to cytomegalovirus serostatus. A later analysis re-examined previously published TCR beta repertoires from about 670 donors and added high-resolution HLA genotyping to investigate patterns of TCR occurrence. Alongside the repertoire data, information on donor age, sex, ethnicity and CMV serostatus was compiled. Every discovery cohort repertoire had been produced on one sequencing platform. Rather than drawing on any new phenotypic data, the later analysis identified candidate immune exposures from TCR beta sequences and the way those sequences occurred across donors. An earlier analysis of around 580 of the donors used high-throughput TCR beta sequencing to judge whether each TCR beta V gene segment behaved as functional or pseudogenic. To predict cytomegalovirus infection status, the study combined high-throughput TCR immunosequencing, statistical association of individual TCRs with disease status, and machine learning. Class I and class II HLA loci were covered by the typing at four-digit resolution. The genetic ancestry cluster associated with self-reported Caucasian donors included 65% to 90% of the 398 genotyped donors.

Unmatched junction bases come to 5, with V trimmed by 4 bases and J by 10 bases. From the cysteine up to the phenylalanine, the CDR3 has a length of 13 residues. Left in the record is the CDR3 DNA by itself, 39 bases read in frame from the first base. CDR1 and CDR2, looked up from the germline V gene, are SQVTM and ANQGSEA. General conclusions and limits of the study: In a later analysis, HLA-associated TCR beta chains were found to be more clonally expanded and to have lower generation probabilities than equally common non-associated chains. According to a later genetic analysis, donors in an Asian-associated ancestry cluster had fewer N-insertions in productive TCRs than the approximately 700-donor mean. Correlated functional status among segregating V segments might be attributable to linkage disequilibrium, but an unknown experimental factor could not be ruled out. It was suggested by the authors that the approach could potentially be generalized to other disease states and immunological phenotypes. Broadly in line with IMGT annotations, most TCR beta V segments showed up in productive rearrangements about 90% or about 30% of the time in an earlier analysis of 450 to 600 of the donors. In a later analysis, most CMV-associated TCR beta chains were found to appear HLA-restricted, with HLA associations seemingly driven largely by CMV exposure. At a false discovery rate of 0.05, a later analysis linked approximately 18,000 TCR beta sequences to specific HLA alleles. The study listed 150 to 200 TCR beta chains as associated with cytomegalovirus. Strong co-occurrence of HLA alleles, especially DR and DQ, made assigning TCR associations to individual alleles difficult. An association between a missense DCLRE1C variant and V-gene and J-gene trimming of TCR beta chains was found in a later genetic analysis and replicated in an independent cohort. In a later analysis, TCR association rates were found to vary across HLA loci, with the most associated TCRs seen for DRB1 alleles and the fewest for HLA-C alleles. In a later analysis, several top co-occurrence clusters were reported to appear linked to parvovirus B19, influenza, CMV and Epstein-Barr virus. Cytomegalovirus status was reported to be diagnosed by the classifier with high specificity and sensitivity in both the original and validation cohorts. CMV serostatus was the only immune exposure information available for the cohort. In vitro tests confirmed that a few of the cytomegalovirus-associated TCR beta chains recognize cytomegalovirus antigens. The cohort was sequenced for TCR beta chains only, and without alpha or paired-chain data the features that could be detected were limited. A further reported finding was that TCR beta sequences accurately predicted the HLA-A and HLA-B alleles for most subjects in the first cohort. A cluster of highly shared sequence variants was judged likely to be a technical artifact of the sequencing pipeline. Across donors, most TCR sequences were observed very rarely, whereas some public TCRs were present in many individuals. The presence/absence analyses assumed that sequencing depth was roughly uniform across donors, and that assumption may not be true. Some IMGT-functional V segments, including TRBV6-2 and TRBV6-3, could not be distinguished by the 87-base-pair reads and were therefore excluded. HLA typing was unavailable for some donors at each locus, so association tests used only the typed subset. The earlier analysis of around 600 of the donors excluded 15 to 20 rarely observed V segments, including chromosome 9 orphons, because counts were too low.

The cohort consisted of some 730 healthy bone marrow donors. At the time of sampling, every cohort member was nominally healthy, though immune exposures that went unrecorded were likely present. The donor was CMV seropositive and belonged to the group of 250 to 300 seropositive cohort members. A peripheral blood sample was collected from each donor, and TCR beta sequencing was performed on peripheral blood mononuclear cells. The Qiagen DNeasy Blood Extraction Kit was used to extract genomic DNA from the blood cell samples. Library method: the immunoSEQ multiplex PCR assay. For the multiplex PCR, a mixture combining 60 forward primers for TCR Vbeta segments and 13 reverse primers for TCR Jbeta segments was used. Amplification of the CDR3 region of rearranged TCR beta genes was performed with a multiplex PCR assay on genomic DNA. On the Illumina HiSeq System, the amplified TCR beta libraries were sequenced as 87-base-pair reads. Turning to the authors' computational methods: Across the 500 to 750 repertoires, a later analysis counted 60 million to 90 million unique TCR beta chains, about 10 million of which were shared by at least two donors. Raw reads were error-corrected and collapsed into unique sequences by a nearest-neighbor algorithm in which closely related sequences were merged to remove PCR and sequencing errors. CDR3 sequences were aligned to IMGT reference sequences to assign V, D and J gene segments. For a sequence to be retained, a match of at least six nucleotides to both a V gene segment and a J gene segment was required. Rearrangements were classified as productive when the CDR3 lacked stop codons and remained in frame with V and J, and all other rearrangements were classified as non-productive. CDR3 was defined according to IMGT convention as the region running from the second conserved V-encoded cysteine to the conserved J-encoded phenylalanine. The earlier analysis of about 570 of the donors excluded any sequence lacking an unambiguous match to a single V gene segment. An earlier analysis of fewer than 750 of the donors called V segments functional above 56.7% productive rearrangements and segregating when the between-donor standard deviation exceeded 5%. A statistical classification framework was built to diagnose cytomegalovirus status from the catalog of TCR beta chain sequences. V and J gene assignment, in a later analysis, came from comparing TCR nucleotide sequences with IMGT/GENE-DB human TR gene sequences. In a later analysis, CDR3 sequences and most-parsimonious VDJ recombination scenarios were assigned using the TCRdist pipeline. In a later analysis, every TCR beta chain was defined by the combination of its CDR3 amino acid sequence and its V-gene family, and reads without a unique V-gene family were dropped. As a way to deal with suspected cross-contamination and a sequencing artifact, a later analysis dropped under 600 nucleotide sequences that were highly shared and had low generation probability. In a later analysis, a clonal expansion index for each public chain was calculated from normalized within-repertoire ranks of inferred template counts. Generation probabilities in a later analysis came from a VDJ recombination model fitted to out-of-frame rearrangements, and those results were checked against IGoR. A later analysis scored TCR-TCR, TCR-HLA and TCR-CMV co-occurrence with hypergeometric tests, applying a repertoire-size bias correction to TCR pairs. A later analysis estimated false discovery rates by permuting HLA or CMV assignments 20 times. A later analysis grouped co-occurring TCRs with DBSCAN, adding TCRdist sequence similarity when clustering within HLA-allele-positive subsets. Co-occurrence clustering excluded repertoires with fewer than 30,000 or more than 120,000 public chains, plus five with anomalous nucleotide sharing. The clones in this table, taken by TCRdb from immuneACCESS, are in-frame only. Not every clone is retained; where verified, under half of the shortfall comes from an unresolved V gene, and the cause of the rest is unknown. The DNA was the basis for D and trimming; V, J and clone size are from that table. Here the sample has about 180,000 clones; 65% to 85% occur a single time. The ten largest clones capture more than 1.1% of the sample.

The sequence derives from a girl aged 5 to 17 in good health and CMV-seropositive. Sample: PBMCs. The sequence is built from TRBV29-1 and TRBJ1-6; TRBD1 matches 9 bases in the middle. The CDR3 amino acid sequence is: CSVGQQGASPLHF. The DNA sequence is as follows: TGCAGCGTTGGACAACAGGGGGCCTCACCCCTCCACTTT.